Shown below are 4 T cell receptor beta chains from a single sample sequenced in a study of blood T cell repertoires in COVID-19. Here immunoSEQ multiplex PCR was the method, and the copy in TCRdb shows in-frame clones only, minus some. The repertoire holds some 290,000 clones, with 70% to 90% as singletons. Input material: peripheral blood. These receptors all stem from a man aged 18 to 29 with active or convalescent COVID-19.

The chain has TRBV2 and TRBJ2-3; TRBD2 aligns across 14 bases. The V gene's germline CDR1 is SNHLY and CDR2 FYNNEI. V was clipped by 4 bases and J by 1 base; unmatched bases: 10. This CDR3 has 19 residues. CDR3 loop: CASSGLAGGGISGTDTQYF. The CDR3 DNA reads TGTGCCAGCAGTGGACTAGCGGGAGGGGGTATAAGTGGCACAGATACGCAGTATTTT.

V usage is TRBV19 and J usage is TRBJ1-5; TRBD1 matches at 8 bases. Per germline, CDR1 LNHDA and CDR2 SQIVND (reference sequence). V trimming: 5 bases; J trimming: 6 bases; junction bases outside the gene matches: 9. The CDR3 totals 15 residues. CDR3: CASSPTTGGSQPQHF. The CDR3 nucleotides are TGTGCCAGTAGTCCAACCACAGGGGGAAGTCAGCCCCAGCATTTT.

The V and J genes are TRBV12-5 and TRBJ2-3; possibly TRBD1 for D (6 bases). The CDR3 has 14 residues. V was shortened by 5 bases and J by 3 bases, with 12 bases between the two germline ends. Germline CDR1 LGHNT, CDR2 FRNRAP. DNA for the CDR3: TGTGCTAGTGGTACAGGGTATGAAACAGATACGCAGTATTTT. Protein sequence: CASGTGYETDTQYF.

V usage is TRBV10-3 and J usage is TRBJ2-1; 7 bases fit TRBD1. The CDR3 runs to 20 residues. J lost 0 bases, V lost 4 bases, and 18 bases had no gene match. Germline values: CDR1 ENHRY, CDR2 SYGVKD. CDR3 coding DNA: TGTGCCATCAGTGGTCGCTCGGGACAGCCCCTCTCCGTCTCCTACAATGAGCAGTTCTTC. This sequence encodes CAISGRSGQPLSVSYNEQFF.